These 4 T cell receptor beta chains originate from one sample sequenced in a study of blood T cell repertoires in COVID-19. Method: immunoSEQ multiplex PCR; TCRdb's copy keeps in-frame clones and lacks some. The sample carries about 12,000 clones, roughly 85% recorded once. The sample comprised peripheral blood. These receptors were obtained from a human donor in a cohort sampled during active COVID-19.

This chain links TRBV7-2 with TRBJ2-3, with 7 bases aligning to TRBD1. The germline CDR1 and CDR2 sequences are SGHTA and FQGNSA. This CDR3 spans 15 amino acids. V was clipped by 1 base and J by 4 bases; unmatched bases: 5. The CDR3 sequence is CASSLDRGRADTQYF. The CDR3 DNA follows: TGTGCCAGCAGCTTAGACAGGGGCAGGGCAGATACGCAGTATTTT.

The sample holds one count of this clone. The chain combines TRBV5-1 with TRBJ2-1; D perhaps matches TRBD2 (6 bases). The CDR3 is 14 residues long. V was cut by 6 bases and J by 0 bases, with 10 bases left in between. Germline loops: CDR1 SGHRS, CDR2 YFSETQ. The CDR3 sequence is CASNGGPSYNEQFF. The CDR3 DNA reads TGCGCCAGCAACGGAGGGCCCTCCTACAATGAGCAGTTCTTC. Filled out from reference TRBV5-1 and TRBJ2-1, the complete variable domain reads KAGVTQTPRYLIKTRGQQVTLSCSPISGHRSVSWYQQTPGQGLQFLFEYFSETQRNKGNFPGRFSGRQFSNSRSEMNVSTLELGDSALYLCASNGGPSYNEQFFGPGTRLTVL.

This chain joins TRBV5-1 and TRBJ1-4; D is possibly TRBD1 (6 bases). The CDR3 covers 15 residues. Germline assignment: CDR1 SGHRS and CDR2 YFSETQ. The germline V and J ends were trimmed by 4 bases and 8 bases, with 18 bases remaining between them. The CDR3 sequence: CASSPLGTPEEKLFF. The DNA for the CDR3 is TGCGCCAGCAGCCCTCTCGGGACACCCGAGGAAAAACTGTTTTTT.

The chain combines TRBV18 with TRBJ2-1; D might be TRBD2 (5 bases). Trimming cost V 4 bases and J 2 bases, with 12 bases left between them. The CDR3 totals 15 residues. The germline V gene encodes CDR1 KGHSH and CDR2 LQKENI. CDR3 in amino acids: CASSLLVNTYNEQFF. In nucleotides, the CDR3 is TGTGCCAGCTCACTACTAGTGAATACCTACAATGAGCAGTTCTTC.